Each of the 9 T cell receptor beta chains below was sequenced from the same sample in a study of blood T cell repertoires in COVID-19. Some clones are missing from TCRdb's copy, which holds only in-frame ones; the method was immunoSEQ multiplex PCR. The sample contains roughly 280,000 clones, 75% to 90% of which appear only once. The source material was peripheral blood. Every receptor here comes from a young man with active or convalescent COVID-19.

The DNA of the CDR3 is TGTGCCAGCAGCTTGGCGGGGACAGGGGAGGGGGATACGCAGTATTTT. Amino acid sequence: CASSLAGTGEGDTQYF. The chain joins TRBV5-5 to TRBJ2-3, with 10 bases that match TRBD1. The CDR3 runs to 16 residues. From germline, CDR1 is SGHKS and CDR2 YYEKEE (reference sequence). J lost 6 bases, V lost 0 bases, and 7 bases had no gene match.

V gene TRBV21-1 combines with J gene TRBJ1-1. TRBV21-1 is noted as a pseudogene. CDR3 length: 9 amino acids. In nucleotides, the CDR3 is TGTGCCAGCCCTACCCAAGCTTTCTTT. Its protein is CASPTQAFF.

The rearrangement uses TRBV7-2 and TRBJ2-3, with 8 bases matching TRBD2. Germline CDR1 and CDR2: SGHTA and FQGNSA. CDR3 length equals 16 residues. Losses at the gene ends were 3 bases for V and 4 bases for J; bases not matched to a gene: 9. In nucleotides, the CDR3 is TGTGCCAGCAGCTTTGTGGGAGCGGGGGTGTCAGATACGCAGTATTTT. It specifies CASSFVGAGVSDTQYF.

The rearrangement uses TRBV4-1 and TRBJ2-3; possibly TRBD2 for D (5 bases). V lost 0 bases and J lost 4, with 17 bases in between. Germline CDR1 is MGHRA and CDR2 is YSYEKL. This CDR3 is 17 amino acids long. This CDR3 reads CASSQEYRLPGADTQYF. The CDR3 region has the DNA TGCGCCAGCAGCCAAGAATATCGGCTCCCCGGGGCAGATACGCAGTATTTT.

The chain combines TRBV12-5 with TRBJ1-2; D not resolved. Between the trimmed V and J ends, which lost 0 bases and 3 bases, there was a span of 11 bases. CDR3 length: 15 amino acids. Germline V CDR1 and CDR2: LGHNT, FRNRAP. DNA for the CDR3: TGTGCTAGTGGTTTGGTAACGAACACCTACTATGGCTACACCTTC. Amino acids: CASGLVTNTYYGYTF.

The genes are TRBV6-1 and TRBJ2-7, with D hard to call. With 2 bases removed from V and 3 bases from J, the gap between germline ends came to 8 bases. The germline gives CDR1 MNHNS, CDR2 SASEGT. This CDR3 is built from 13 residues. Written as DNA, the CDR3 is TGTGCCAGCAGTGAAATCGGTTACTACGAGCAGTACTTC. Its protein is CASSEIGYYEQYF.

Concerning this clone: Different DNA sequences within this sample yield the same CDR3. CDR3 DNA: TGTGCCAGCTCACCAGAGCAGGGGAACTATGGCTACACCTTC. Translation: CASSPEQGNYGYTF. The chain combines TRBV18 with TRBJ1-2; tentative D call: TRBD1 (6 bases). The V gene's germline CDR1 is KGHSH and CDR2 LQKENI. The CDR3 totals 14 residues. Trimming took 2 bases from V and 2 from J, leaving 9 bases between them. Together with reference TRBV18 and TRBJ1-2, the CDR3 gives the full variable domain: NAGVMQNPRHLVRRRGQEARLRCSPMKGHSHVYWYRQLPEEGLKFMVYLQKENIIDESGMPKERFSAEFPKEGPSILRIQQVVRGDSAAYFCASSPEQGNYGYTFGSGTRLTVV.

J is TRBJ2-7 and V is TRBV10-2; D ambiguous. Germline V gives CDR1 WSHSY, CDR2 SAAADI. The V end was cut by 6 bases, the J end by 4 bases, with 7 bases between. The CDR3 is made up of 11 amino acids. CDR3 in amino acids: CASSYEYEQYF. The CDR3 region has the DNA TGCGCCAGCAGCTATGAATACGAGCAGTACTTC.

The CDR3 spells CASSLVSGTNEKLFF. In nucleotides, the CDR3 is TGTGCCAGCAGCTTAGTCTCAGGGACTAATGAAAAACTGTTTTTT. V and J are TRBV7-2 and TRBJ1-4; possibly TRBD1 for D (5 bases). CDR1 is SGHTA and CDR2 is FQGNSA in the germline V gene. This CDR3 is 15 amino acids long. The V end was cut by 1 base, the J end by 2 bases, with 8 bases between.